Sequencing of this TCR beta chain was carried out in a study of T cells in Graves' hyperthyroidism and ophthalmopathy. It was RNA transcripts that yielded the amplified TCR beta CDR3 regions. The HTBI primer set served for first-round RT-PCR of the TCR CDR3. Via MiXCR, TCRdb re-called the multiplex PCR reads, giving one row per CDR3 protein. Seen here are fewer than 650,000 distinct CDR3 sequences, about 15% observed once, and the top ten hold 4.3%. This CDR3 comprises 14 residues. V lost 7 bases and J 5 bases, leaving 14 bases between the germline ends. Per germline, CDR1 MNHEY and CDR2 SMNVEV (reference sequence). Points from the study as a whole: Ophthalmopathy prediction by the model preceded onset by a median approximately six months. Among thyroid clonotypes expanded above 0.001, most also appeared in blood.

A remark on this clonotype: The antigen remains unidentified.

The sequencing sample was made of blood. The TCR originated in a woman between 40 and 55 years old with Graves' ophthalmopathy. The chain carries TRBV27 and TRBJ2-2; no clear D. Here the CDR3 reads CASTFMIGTGELFF. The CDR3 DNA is TGTGCCAGCACCTTTATGATAGGAACCGGGGAGCTGTTTTTT.